Shown below are 14 T cell receptor beta chains from a single sample sequenced in a study of vaccination and CD4 T cells after COVID-19 (dated by TCRdb to 2022 to 2024). Their antigen targets remain unknown. The treatment or condition label for this specimen denotes: roughly 10-day PBMC culture with coronavirus spike peptide pools or control peptides (ViraFEST assay). The receptor library was made with PCR. The reads were generated on an Illumina iSeq 100. DNA from cultured CD4+ T cells underwent TCR sequencing with the Oncomine TCR Beta short-read assay at the Johns Hopkins FTIC core. TCRdb trimmed the raw reads at Q25, called clones with MiXCR and kept productive beta chains. Every distinct CDR3 protein forms one entry, paired with its most common genes and DNA. The sample table holds 15,000 or so distinct CDR3 sequences, of which approximately 55% were seen once. Over 3.5% of the sample lies in the top ten.

The sequencing here drew on CD4+ T cells from blood, cultured in vitro, taken before SARS-CoV-2 vaccination. The receptors shown here come from a human donor who had recovered from COVID-19.

This clonotype turned up a few times. The CDR3 loop reads CASSWGDRLYNSPLHF. CDR3 in DNA: TGTGCCAGCAGCTGGGGCGACAGGCTCTATAATTCACCCCTCCACTTT. The rearrangement uses TRBV5-6 and TRBJ1-6; D is perhaps TRBD1 (6 bases). There are 16 residues in the CDR3. The V gene's germline CDR1 is SGHDT and CDR2 YYEEEE. The V end lost 3 bases, the J end lost 3 bases, and 13 bases lay between the germline ends.

This clonotype came up a few times. The chain links TRBV6-1 to TRBJ1-5; no reliable D call. Trimming cost V 3 bases and J 3 bases, with 15 bases left between them. The length of the CDR3 is 16 residues. Germline loops: CDR1 MNHNS, CDR2 SASEGT. The DNA of the CDR3 is TGTGCCAGCAGTGAGAACAACCTCCCCCTCAATCAGCCCCAGCATTTT. It codes for CASSENNLPLNQPQHF.

The rearrangement uses TRBV11-2 and TRBJ2-5, with 8 positions matching TRBD2. Germline assignment: CDR1 SGHAT and CDR2 FQNNGV. V was pared by 1 base and J by 5 bases, with 6 bases of the junction left unmatched. The CDR3 sequence is 15 residues long. The CDR3 spells CASSLARGAGETQYF. The CDR3 DNA sequence: TGTGCCAGCAGCTTAGCGCGGGGGGCAGGGGAGACCCAGTACTTC.

This chain links TRBV28 with TRBJ1-6; no clear D gene. CDR3 size: 14 residues. Trimming pared 1 base from V and 10 bases from J, leaving 11 bases between. Germline CDR1 MDHEN, CDR2 SYDVKM. Here the CDR3 reads CASSLSGERSPLHF. The CDR3 nucleotides are TGTGCCAGCAGTTTATCCGGGGAACGCTCACCCCTCCACTTT.

This clonotype was counted between two and nine times. V is TRBV7-9 and J is TRBJ2-3, with 7 nucleotides matching TRBD2. There are 15 residues in the CDR3. CDR1 and CDR2 from the germline V gene are SEHNR and FQNEAQ (reference sequence). The V gene end was trimmed by 1 base and the J gene end by 1 base; junction bases not matched to a gene: 2. The CDR3 region has the DNA TGTGCCAGCAGCTTAGGTGGGGGGGGCACAGATACGCAGTATTTT. It codes for CASSLGGGGTDTQYF.

V is TRBV7-2 and J is TRBJ1-2; 9 positions agree with TRBD1. V was clipped by 6 bases and J by 4 bases; unmatched bases: 9. The CDR3 is 15 residues long. The germline V gene encodes CDR1 SGHTA and CDR2 FQGNSA. The CDR3 is CASRPKTGGAYGYTF. The CDR3 DNA is TGTGCCAGCAGGCCTAAAACAGGGGGCGCCTATGGCTACACCTTC.

The chain combines TRBV7-8 with TRBJ2-1; D is possibly TRBD1 or TRBD2 (6 bases each). The germline gives CDR1 SGHVS, CDR2 FQNEAQ. V lost 1 base, J lost 8 bases, and 15 bases lay in between. The CDR3 loop spans 15 amino acids. CDR3 loop: CASSLGAQGRYEQFF. CDR3 sequence (DNA): TGTGCCAGCAGCTTAGGTGCCCAGGGGAGGTATGAGCAGTTCTTC.

The chain is built from TRBV7-6 and TRBJ1-2, with D maybe TRBD1 (5 bases). Trimming left V 3 bases short and J 0 bases short, with 20 bases between. CDR1 is SGHVS, CDR2 FNYEAQ, per germline. There are 18 residues in the CDR3. CDR3 nucleotide sequence: TGTGCCAGCAGCTTGGTTGCGGCAGGGCCGTTAGCTAACTATGGCTACACCTTC. Its translation: CASSLVAAGPLANYGYTF.

J is TRBJ2-5 and V is TRBV28; D gene unclear. The germline gives CDR1 MDHEN, CDR2 SYDVKM. This CDR3 comprises 14 residues. V lost 5 bases and J lost 7, with 17 bases in between. The DNA of the CDR3 is TGTGCCAGCAGTCCTAGAACAAAACGCGGGACCCAGTACTTC. It yields the protein CASSPRTKRGTQYF.

Notes on this clonotype: A read error may account for a junction end that differs from germline. The genes are TRBV5-1 and TRBJ1-6; D call uncertain. The CDR3 contains 15 residues. CDR1 SGHRS and CDR2 YFSETQ come from the germline V gene. The CDR3 DNA follows: TGCGCCAGCAGGGGCAGTAGCTCCTATAATTCACCTCTCCACTTT. Translating gives CASRGSSSYNSPLHF.

The chain recombines TRBV5-1 with TRBJ1-6, with D possibly TRBD1 on 6 matching bases. Between the trimmed V and J ends, which lost 4 bases and 5 bases, there was a span of 10 bases. The CDR3 sequence is 14 residues long. Germline V CDR1 and CDR2: SGHRS, YFSETQ. CDR3 residues: CASSLGQDNSPLHF. The CDR3 coding sequence is TGCGCCAGCAGCCTGGGACAAGATAATTCACCCCTCCACTTT.

This clonotype occurred a few times. The gene calls are TRBV20-1 and TRBJ1-5; D might be TRBD1 (6 bases). The CDR3 has 13 amino acids. Germline CDR1 reads DFQATT; CDR2 reads SNEGSKA (reference sequence). V was trimmed by 2 bases and J by 4 bases, leaving 9 bases between them. CDR3 DNA: TGCAGTGCTAGACAGGGGTGGAATCAGCCCCAGCATTTT. The encoded protein is CSARQGWNQPQHF.

The V call is TRBV10-1, the J call TRBJ2-3, with 7 nucleotides matching TRBD1. This CDR3 comprises 14 residues. Germline V gene sequence: CDR1 WNHNN, CDR2 SYGVQD (reference sequence). V lost 5 bases to trimming and J lost 1 base; unmatched junction nucleotides: 3. DNA of the CDR3: TGCGCCAGCAGTTCTACAGGGGGCACAGATACGCAGTATTTT. This translates into CASSSTGGTDTQYF.

This clonotype has a handful of counts. CDR3 sequence: CASRTTGLSYNEQFF. The DNA of the CDR3 is TGTGCCAGTAGGACGACAGGGCTTTCCTACAATGAGCAGTTCTTC. The rearrangement links TRBV19 to TRBJ2-1; 7 bases match TRBD1. Germline CDR1 is LNHDA and CDR2 is SQIVND (reference sequence). After removal of 6 bases from V and 1 base from J, the junction contained 6 bases not matched to a gene. The CDR3 length is 15 residues.